Given below is one T cell receptor (beta chain) in context. Patients of the Seattle cohort, enrolled during active infection, were followed longitudinally. The data were obtained in a study of blood T cell repertoires in COVID-19. Study at large: PBMCs, B-cell-depleted T cells, or T cells were the source of the cDNA or gDNA that made up the material.

Authors' methods: It was from reference gene primer amplification that nucleated cell counts were estimated. Produced via immunoSEQ multiplex PCR; TCRdb's table is partial and in-frame only. That table is the source of V, J and clone size, and D and trimming were worked out from the DNA. The sample lists some 130,000 clones; around nine tenths were seen once. Germline trimming cut 8 bases from V and 8 bases from J; bases unmatched to any gene: 13. The CDR3 covers 15 residues. In germline, CDR1 is MNHEY, CDR2 SVGAGI. The rearrangement joins TRBV6-5 to TRBJ1-4, with 8 positions matching TRBD1. The TCR comes from a woman aged 70-85 years with COVID-19, enrolled during active disease. Sequenced sample: peripheral blood. The CDR3 loop is CASCSRQGREEKLFF. The CDR3 bases are TGTGCCAGCTGTTCACGACAGGGGAGAGAAGAAAAACTGTTTTTT.